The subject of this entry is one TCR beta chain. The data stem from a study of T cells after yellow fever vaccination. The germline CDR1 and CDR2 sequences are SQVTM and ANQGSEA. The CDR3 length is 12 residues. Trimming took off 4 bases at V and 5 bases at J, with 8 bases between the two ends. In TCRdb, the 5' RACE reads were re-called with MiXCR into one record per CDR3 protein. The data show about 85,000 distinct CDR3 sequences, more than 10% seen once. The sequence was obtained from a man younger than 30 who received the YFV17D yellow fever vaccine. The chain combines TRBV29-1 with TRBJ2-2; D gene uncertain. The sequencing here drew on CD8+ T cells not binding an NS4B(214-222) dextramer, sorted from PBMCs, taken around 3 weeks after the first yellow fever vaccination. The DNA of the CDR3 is TGCAGCGTTGTGCGTGGGACCGGGGAGCTGTTTTTT. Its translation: CSVVRGTGELFF.